The 20 T cell receptor beta chains presented below share a single source sample, sequenced in a study of PD-1 blockade in classical Hodgkin lymphoma. Every patient experienced relapse after autologous stem cell transplantation, and brentuximab vedotin exposure varied. Sequencing was performed with immunoSEQ multiplex PCR; in TCRdb, only in-frame clones are kept and a portion is missing. The table shows 20,000 to 30,000 clones, with around 80% occurring only once. The sample was peripheral blood mononuclear cells (PBMCs), taken before the second cycle of nivolumab. The receptor set was obtained from a human donor with classical Hodgkin lymphoma.

This chain connects TRBV6-1 to TRBJ1-4, with TRBD1 matching over 9 bases. This CDR3 region has 20 residues. Germline V gene lookup returns CDR1 MNHNS and CDR2 SASEGT. J was trimmed by 1 base and V by 3 bases; bases with no gene match: 15. The CDR3 DNA sequence: TGTGCCAGCAGTGATTGGATCCGGGACAGGGTGATAGAAACTAATGAAAAACTGTTTTTT. It encodes CASSDWIRDRVIETNEKLFF.

The CDR3 here is CASSRQGGLTGELFF. The DNA of the CDR3 is TGTGCCAGCAGCCGCCAGGGAGGGTTGACCGGGGAGCTGTTTTTT. The V call is TRBV7-2, the J call TRBJ2-2, with 7 bases lining up with TRBD2. Germline V gene data show CDR1 as SGHTA and CDR2 as FQGNSA. This CDR3 has 15 residues. V was clipped by 5 bases and J by 5 bases; unmatched bases: 8.

There are a few counts of this clone. The J gene is TRBJ2-7, the V gene TRBV4-3; TRBD1 matches at 10 bases. There are 15 residues in the CDR3. CDR1 is LGHNA, CDR2 YSLEER, per germline. V lost 3 bases, J lost 5 bases, and 7 bases stayed unmatched. As DNA, the CDR3 is TGCGCCAGCAGCCATGGGACAGGGGCCTTTAACGAGCAGTACTTC. Protein product: CASSHGTGAFNEQYF.

Written as DNA, the CDR3 is TGTGCCAGCAGCATCTCATGGACAACAGAGCTGTTTTTT. It encodes CASSISWTTELFF. The chain carries TRBV7-9 and TRBJ2-2; a possible D gene is TRBD1 (5 bases). V lost 5 bases and J lost 11, with 15 bases in between. Per germline, CDR1 SEHNR and CDR2 FQNEAQ (reference sequence). CDR3 length: 13 amino acids.

V and J are TRBV7-3 and TRBJ1-2; a possible D gene is TRBD1 (5 bases). The V gene's germline CDR1 is SGHTA and CDR2 FQGTGA. The length of the CDR3 is 14 residues. Trimming shortened V by 5 bases and J by 4 bases, and 14 bases separated the two germline ends. CDR3 amino acids: CASSVDLTAYGYTF. CDR3 nucleotides: TGTGCCAGCAGCGTAGATTTGACAGCCTATGGCTACACCTTC.

This chain joins TRBV7-9 and TRBJ1-1, with TRBD1 identical over 8 bases. Germline values: CDR1 SEHNR, CDR2 FQNEAQ (reference sequence). The CDR3 is 15 amino acids. The V gene end was trimmed by 5 bases and the J gene end by 2 bases; junction bases not matched to a gene: 7. Written as DNA, the CDR3 is TGTGCCAGCAGCCCCCGGACAGGGCTTAACACTGAAGCTTTCTTT. Translated, it gives CASSPRTGLNTEAFF. The full variable domain, its missing parts supplied by reference TRBV7-9 and TRBJ1-1, is DTGVSQNPRHKITKRGQNVTFRCDPISEHNRLYWYRQTLGQGPEFLTYFQNEAQLEKSRLLSDRFSAERPKGSFSTLEIQRTEQGDSAMYLCASSPRTGLNTEAFFGQGTRLTVV.

The V and J genes are TRBV4-2 and TRBJ1-6; D is unclear. Germline CDR1 and CDR2: LGHNA and YNFKEQ. CDR3 size: 15 residues. Between the trimmed V and J ends, which lost 1 base and 5 bases, there was a span of 9 bases. CDR3 DNA: TGTGCCAGCAGCCAAGGCCGGGGAAATAATTCACCCCTCCACTTT. Protein: CASSQGRGNNSPLHF.

This clone was detected a few times. The chain links TRBV4-3 to TRBJ2-1; D unresolved. Trimming pared 4 bases from V and 10 bases from J, leaving 11 bases between. CDR3 length equals 12 residues. CDR1 is LGHNA, CDR2 YSLEER, per germline. CDR3: CASSRTRREQFF. In nucleotides, the CDR3 is TGCGCCAGCAGCCGAACACGTCGGGAGCAGTTCTTC.

This chain uses TRBV5-1 with TRBJ2-1; 7 bases agree with TRBD1. This CDR3 has 13 amino acids. In germline, CDR1 is SGHRS, CDR2 YFSETQ. Germline trimming cut 2 bases from V and 5 bases from J; bases unmatched to any gene: 1. The CDR3 DNA sequence: TGCGCCAGCAGCTTAGGGACAGACAATGAGCAGTTCTTC. The encoded protein is CASSLGTDNEQFF.

The chain couples TRBV2 to TRBJ1-5, with 8 bases lining up with TRBD1. The CDR3 loop spans 17 amino acids. Trimming cost V 4 bases and J 2 bases; bases outside gene matches: 10. Germline V gene lookup returns CDR1 SNHLY and CDR2 FYNNEI. CDR3 bases: TGTGCCAGCAGTGGGGACAGGATCGAAGTTGGCAATCAGCCCCAGCATTTT. Protein sequence: CASSGDRIEVGNQPQHF.

The chain recombines TRBV6-6 with TRBJ2-7, with D possibly matching TRBD2 (6 bases). The CDR3 totals 15 residues. In germline, CDR1 is MNHNY, CDR2 SVGAGI (reference sequence). Trimming left V 2 bases short and J 5 bases short, with 16 bases between. The CDR3 DNA reads TGTGCCAGCAGTTACGGTGACCCGGGAGTCAACGAGCAGTACTTC. This gives the protein CASSYGDPGVNEQYF.

This chain joins TRBV7-9 and TRBJ2-7, with D tentatively TRBD2 (6 bases). V was pared by 5 bases and J by 3 bases, with 17 bases between. CDR1 and CDR2 (germline): SEHNR, FQNEAQ (reference sequence). The CDR3 loop spans 15 amino acids. CDR3 sequence reads: CASSPRGWQGYEQYF. The CDR3 bases are TGTGCCAGCAGCCCCCGGGGGTGGCAAGGCTACGAGCAGTACTTC.

V is TRBV5-1 and J is TRBJ2-5; possible D gene TRBD1, 6 bases. Germline assignment: CDR1 SGHRS and CDR2 YFSETQ. The V end lost 6 bases, the J end lost 5 bases, and 17 bases lay between the germline ends. The CDR3 length is 14 residues. The CDR3 bases are TGCGCCAGCATGAAGGGCCAGGGGATGGAGACCCAGTACTTC. Residues: CASMKGQGMETQYF.

The J gene is TRBJ2-7, the V gene TRBV2; a possible D gene is TRBD1 (5 bases). This CDR3 contains 14 residues. Germline loops: CDR1 SNHLY, CDR2 FYNNEI. V lost 11 bases and J 0 bases, leaving 17 bases between the germline ends. The CDR3 loop reads CAGTKTENSYEQYF. Written as DNA, the CDR3 is TGTGCCGGAACGAAGACAGAAAACTCCTACGAGCAGTACTTC.

The chain employs TRBV7-2 and TRBJ2-2, with 10 bases that match TRBD2. The CDR3 extends over 15 amino acids. V gave up 4 bases and J gave up 7 bases; unmatched junction bases: 6. From germline, CDR1 is SGHTA and CDR2 FQGNSA. The CDR3 reads CASSSTSGVVGELFF. For the CDR3, the DNA is TGTGCCAGCAGCTCTACTAGCGGGGTGGTCGGGGAGCTGTTTTTT.

The genes are TRBV5-5 and TRBJ1-2; TRBD1 might be the D (5 bases). The germline gives CDR1 SGHKS, CDR2 YYEKEE (reference sequence). V was pared by 3 bases and J by 4 bases, with 19 bases between. The CDR3 has 16 residues. CDR3 region: CASSSGPTSWGYGYTF. DNA of the CDR3: TGTGCCAGCAGCTCAGGGCCCACATCATGGGGCTATGGCTACACCTTC.

The chain employs TRBV6-6 and TRBJ2-2; D remains ambiguous. Germline loops: CDR1 MNHNY, CDR2 SVGAGI (reference sequence). Trimming removed 7 bases at V and 3 bases at J, with 6 bases between. This CDR3 is 12 amino acids long. CDR3 sequence (DNA): TGTGCCAGCACAGGCTACACCGGGGAGCTGTTTTTT. It specifies CASTGYTGELFF.

This clone has just a few counts. The chain links TRBV4-1 to TRBJ1-6, with no clear D. The V end was cut by 0 bases, the J end by 5 bases, with 11 bases between. The length of the CDR3 is 16 residues. Germline CDR1 is MGHRA and CDR2 is YSYEKL. The CDR3 DNA is TGCGCCAGCAGCCAAGACCCAGCGATGAATAATTCACCCCTCCACTTT. Amino acid sequence: CASSQDPAMNNSPLHF.

This chain uses TRBV5-6 with TRBJ2-2; 8 bases fit TRBD1. V gave up 3 bases and J gave up 4 bases; unmatched junction bases: 17. This CDR3 is 19 amino acids long. The germline V gene encodes CDR1 SGHDT and CDR2 YYEEEE. Written as DNA, the CDR3 is TGTGCCAGCAGCTGGGCGGGACAGGCAGCACGTCGGGGCACCGGGGAGCTGTTTTTT. It encodes CASSWAGQAARRGTGELFF.

The chain recombines TRBV19 with TRBJ1-1, with D possibly matching TRBD1 (5 bases). Germline assignment: CDR1 LNHDA and CDR2 SQIVND (reference sequence). This CDR3 has 13 residues. Trimming cost V 3 bases and J 4 bases, with 9 bases left between them. Here the CDR3 DNA reads TGTGCCAGTAGTATGGGTAGGGGCACTGAAGCTTTCTTT. Amino acid sequence: CASSMGRGTEAFF.